This entry is about one T cell receptor (beta chain). Those enrolled, adults aged roughly 18 to 95 years, came from about two dozen US areas. The data derive from a study of blood T cell repertoires in COVID-19. Profiling relied on immunoSEQ multiplex PCR, and the TCRdb table lists in-frame clones only, not all of them. Among roughly 200,000 clones, 89% were seen once, and the ten largest hold under 3%. Sequencing used PBMCs or T cells enriched from blood (not recorded which). The source of this sequence is a middle-aged woman with acute COVID-19.

CDR3 nucleotides: TGTGCCACCAGCCCAGGGGAAATGAACACTGAAGCTTTCTTT. Translating it yields CATSPGEMNTEAFF. The gene calls are TRBV24-1 and TRBJ1-1; a possible D gene is TRBD1 (6 bases). CDR3 size: 14 residues. The V gene lost 7 bases and the J gene lost 0 bases, with 11 bases spanning the gap. CDR1 and CDR2 from the germline V gene are KGHDR and SFDVKD.